These T cell receptor beta chains were read from a single sample in a study of Tregs in tolerant kidney transplant recipients. TCRdb's copy holds only in-frame clones and misses some; the assay was immunoSEQ multiplex PCR. The sample comprises more than 90,000 clones, 85% to 95% of which are singletons, and approximately 0.6% rests with the top ten. The sample consisted of CD4+ T cells from blood. Source of these receptors: a human donor in good health. Each CDR3 is given with its conserved first and last residue. A D gene is named only where the DNA matches it firmly. Some rows have no size entry. The others give once, few or many, or a class for an expanded clone.

j_call clone_size v_call d_call cdr3_length cdr3_aa cdr3_nt
TRBJ1-2 NA TRBV7-2 NA 13 CASSSSLKYGYTF TGTGCCAGCAGCTCGTCCCTTAAATATGGCTACACCTTC
TRBJ2-4 NA TRBV27 TRBD1 17 CASGVPGQGGSKNIQYF TGTGCCAGCGGAGTCCCGGGACAGGGGGGGTCCAAAAACATTCAGTACTTC
TRBJ2-3 NA TRBV4-1 NA 17 CASSHPRLVSSTDTQYF TGCGCCAGCAGCCACCCCCGTTTGGTTTCTAGCACAGATACGCAGTATTTT
TRBJ1-1 NA TRBV6-1 TRBD1 14 CASSRQGGNTEAFF TGTGCCAGCAGTAGACAGGGGGGGAACACTGAAGCTTTCTTT
TRBJ2-7 NA TRBV5-8 TRBD1 14 CASSRIDRASEQYF TGTGCCAGCAGCCGCATCGACAGGGCGAGCGAGCAGTACTTC
TRBJ1-2 NA TRBV11-2 NA 12 CASSDGLYGYTF TGTGCCAGCAGCGACGGTCTCTATGGCTACACCTTC
TRBJ1-5 NA TRBV5-1 NA 16 CASSLFGLDSNQPQHF TGCGCCAGCAGCTTGTTTGGCCTTGATAGCAATCAGCCCCAGCATTTT
TRBJ1-6 NA TRBV15 NA 17 CATSRTVGGGGNSPLHF TGTGCCACCAGCAGAACTGTGGGAGGCGGGGGCAATTCACCCCTCCACTTT
TRBJ1-1 NA TRBV30 NA 13 CAWSWTGVTEAFF TGTGCCTGGAGTTGGACCGGGGTCACTGAAGCTTTCTTT
TRBJ1-6 NA TRBV9 TRBD1 15 CASSVAGTGGSPLHF TGTGCCAGCAGCGTAGCCGGGACAGGGGGTTCACCCCTCCACTTT
TRBJ2-2 NA TRBV6-6 NA 15 CASRSGHRYTGELFF TGTGCCAGCAGGTCAGGGCACCGGTACACCGGGGAGCTGTTTTTT
TRBJ1-2 NA TRBV7-8 NA 16 CASSSQTAGYGDGYTF TGTGCCAGCAGCTCCCAAACAGCGGGCTATGGGGATGGCTACACCTTC
TRBJ1-1 NA TRBV6-5 NA 14 CASKKEHLNTEAFF TGTGCCAGCAAGAAGGAACATTTGAACACTGAAGCTTTCTTT
TRBJ2-5 NA TRBV7-9 NA 14 CASSSMGAGETQYF TGTGCCAGCAGCTCGATGGGGGCAGGTGAGACCCAGTACTTC
TRBJ2-7 NA TRBV7-9 TRBD1 15 CASSLQGQGFYEQYF TGTGCCAGCAGCTTACAGGGACAGGGATTCTACGAGCAGTACTTC
TRBJ1-2 NA TRBV11-3 NA 12 CASSPGGYGYTF TGTGCCAGCAGTCCAGGCGGCTATGGCTACACCTTC
TRBJ2-5 NA TRBV18 NA 14 CASSPQASQETQYF TGTGCCAGCTCACCACAGGCCAGTCAAGAGACCCAGTACTTC
TRBJ1-2 NA TRBV19 NA 14 CASTPYEGTRGYTF TGTGCCAGTACCCCCTACGAGGGGACAAGGGGCTACACCTTC
TRBJ2-3 NA TRBV11-2 TRBD2 12 CASSSPGGTQYF TGTGCCAGCAGCTCTCCGGGAGGTACGCAGTATTTT
TRBJ1-4 NA TRBV19 NA 13 CASWGAVGEKLFF TGTGCCAGTTGGGGAGCTGTTGGTGAAAAACTGTTTTTT
TRBJ1-1 NA TRBV19 NA 16 CASSSHSRGKGTEAFF TGTGCCAGTAGTTCCCACAGTAGGGGCAAGGGCACTGAAGCTTTCTTT
TRBJ1-2 NA TRBV21-1 NA 15 CARILRPEVNYGYTF TGTGCCAGGATACTTAGGCCAGAGGTTAACTATGGCTACACCTTC
TRBJ1-1 NA TRBV19 NA 15 CASSVPTIRKSEAFF TGTGCCAGTAGTGTTCCGACAATTAGGAAGTCTGAAGCTTTCTTT
TRBJ2-1 NA TRBV7-3 TRBD2 15 CASSSLGGGSNEQFF TGTGCCAGCAGCTCCCTCGGCGGGGGGAGCAATGAGCAGTTCTTC
TRBJ1-5 NA TRBV19 TRBD1 14 CASRKDRDIQPQHF TGTGCCAGTAGGAAGGACAGGGACATTCAGCCCCAGCATTTT
TRBJ2-5 NA TRBV29-1 NA 15 CSVDPGPRRRETQYF TGCAGCGTTGATCCGGGACCCCGGCGCAGGGAGACCCAGTACTTC
TRBJ1-5 once TRBV29-1 NA 12 CSVGAPDQPQHF TGCAGCGTTGGGGCGCCAGATCAGCCCCAGCATTTT
TRBJ2-2 NA TRBV14 TRBD2 17 CASSPAYSGRNTGELFF TGTGCCAGCAGCCCGGCCTATAGCGGGAGGAACACCGGGGAGCTGTTTTTT
TRBJ1-4 NA TRBV5-1 TRBD1 14 CASSLGQGNEKLFF TGCGCCAGCAGCTTGGGACAGGGTAATGAAAAACTGTTTTTT
TRBJ1-1 NA TRBV7-9 TRBD1 13 CASSLGQYTEAFF TGTGCCAGCAGCTTGGGACAGTACACTGAAGCTTTCTTT
TRBJ2-1 NA TRBV6-5 TRBD1 12 CASSRRQGEQFF TGTGCCAGCAGCCGACGACAGGGCGAGCAGTTCTTC
TRBJ2-1 NA TRBV29-1 NA 14 CSVDSPGPYNEQFF TGCAGCGTTGACTCCCCAGGGCCCTACAATGAGCAGTTCTTC
TRBJ2-1 NA TRBV21-1 NA 16 CASSKDSRNPYNEQFF TGTGCCAGCAGCAAAGATAGCCGTAATCCCTACAATGAGCAGTTCTTC
TRBJ1-2 NA TRBV25-1 TRBD1 14 CASSELGRGHGYTF TGTGCCAGCAGTGAATTGGGCAGGGGGCATGGCTACACCTTC
TRBJ2-5 NA TRBV20-1 TRBD1 11 CSARQGNTQYF TGCAGTGCGAGACAGGGAAACACCCAGTACTTC
TRBJ1-2 NA TRBV18 TRBD1 15 CASSPRTGSNYGYTF TGTGCCAGCTCACCCCGGACAGGTTCTAACTATGGCTACACCTTC
TRBJ1-5 once TRBV9 TRBD1 16 CASSVGDRASNQPQHF TGTGCCAGCAGCGTAGGAGACAGGGCTAGCAATCAGCCCCAGCATTTT
TRBJ2-1 NA TRBV29-1 NA 13 CSVPQTFNNEQFF TGCAGCGTTCCCCAAACGTTCAACAATGAGCAGTTCTTC
TRBJ2-3 NA TRBV5-1 TRBD1 15 CASSLTGVNTDTQYF TGCGCCAGCAGCTTAACAGGGGTGAACACAGATACGCAGTATTTT
TRBJ2-5 NA TRBV19 NA 15 CASSRAGVIGETQYF TGTGCCAGTAGTAGAGCAGGGGTTATTGGGGAGACCCAGTACTTC
TRBJ2-7 NA TRBV10-3 TRBD1 13 CAISRQGAYEQYF TGTGCCATCAGTAGACAGGGGGCCTACGAGCAGTACTTC
TRBJ2-7 NA TRBV5-1 TRBD1 17 CASSLEPQGQGYGEQYF TGCGCCAGCAGCTTGGAACCTCAGGGACAGGGTTACGGCGAGCAGTACTTC
TRBJ2-1 once TRBV29-1 TRBD2 13 CSDRPGGYNEQFF TGCAGCGACCGTCCGGGGGGGTACAATGAGCAGTTCTTC
TRBJ2-1 NA TRBV14 TRBD1 17 CASSRRTGESSYNEQFF TGTGCCAGCAGCCGAAGGACAGGGGAAAGCTCCTACAATGAGCAGTTCTTC
TRBJ2-5 NA TRBV5-1 TRBD2 14 CASSLTSVGETQYF TGCGCCAGCAGCTTGACTAGCGTCGGGGAGACCCAGTACTTC
TRBJ1-5 NA TRBV19 TRBD1 15 CATKDRDRGGQPQHF TGTGCCACTAAGGACCGGGACAGGGGAGGACAGCCCCAGCATTTT
TRBJ1-2 NA TRBV6-6 NA 14 CASSYGRPNYGYTF TGTGCCAGCAGTTACGGAAGACCAAACTATGGCTACACCTTC
TRBJ2-1 NA TRBV10-1 NA 16 CASSDFRLRSNNEQFF TGCGCCAGCAGTGATTTTAGGCTCAGATCAAACAATGAGCAGTTCTTC
TRBJ1-3 NA TRBV7-6 TRBD1 16 CASSLAGQSSGNTIYF TGTGCCAGCAGCTTAGCGGGACAGAGCTCTGGAAACACCATATATTTT
TRBJ2-3 NA TRBV7-5 NA 17 CVRSLASPREGTDTQYF TGTGTCAGAAGCTTAGCGTCCCCCCGGGAGGGCACAGATACGCAGTATTTT
TRBJ1-2 NA TRBV5-4 TRBD1 14 CASNRDRGFIGYTF TGTGCCAGCAACCGGGACAGGGGGTTTATTGGCTACACCTTC
TRBJ2-5 NA TRBV10-3 NA 14 CAISAWTAQETQYF TGTGCCATCAGTGCCTGGACAGCCCAAGAGACCCAGTACTTC
TRBJ1-1 NA TRBV7-8 NA 12 CASSFTGGRAFF TGTGCCAGCAGCTTTACGGGGGGCAGGGCTTTCTTT
TRBJ2-7 NA TRBV4-1 NA 15 CASSQPGPASYEQYF TGCGCCAGCAGCCAACCAGGGCCCGCTTCCTACGAGCAGTACTTC